One T cell receptor (beta chain) is described in this entry. Its recognized antigen is unknown. Base quality data are lacking; no much larger clone is found one base away. These data belong to a study of blood T cell repertoires in COVID-19 (dated by TCRdb to 2019 to 2021). Study-wide context: Collaborator samples came from the United States, Italy and Spain and covered acute and convalescent phases of COVID-19. The material from the prospective study consisted of cDNA or gDNA derived from T cells, B-cell-depleted T cells, or PBMCs. Subjects who had been exposed to COVID-19, were actively infected with it, or had recovered from it provided the deeply sampled blood TCRbeta repertoires that made up the dataset. The repertoires were made available in a free public database intended to serve as a resource for research on the immune response to SARS-CoV-2. The samples were drawn from two sources: the first 160 participants of the ongoing ImmuneRACE study, and 1,000 to 1,500 subjects contributed by 6 global collaborators. Nearly every sample came with metadata listing a de-identified subject ID, COVID-19 status, age in years and sex. Where available, HLA class I and class II types were obtained from metadata supplied by the sample provider rather than from assay-based typing.

Each collaborating institution followed its own protocols to collect whole blood in K2EDTA tubes. For TCRbeta analysis, collaborators shipped samples in one of three forms: frozen whole blood, isolated PBMCs, or DNA extracted from either of those sample types. General study outcomes and caveats: The quantity of clinical and demographic metadata differed by source and by participant and was supplied without curation.

TCRbeta CDR3 regions were amplified from genomic DNA using the immunoSEQ Assay, a bias-controlled multiplex PCR. Regarding the original processing steps: Within the assay, amplification of reference gene primers was used to estimate how many nucleated cells each sample contained. To quantify the absolute abundance of each unique TCRbeta CDR3 rearrangement, sequence reads were collapsed and filtered. For each sample, productive Simpson clonality was calculated as the square root of Simpson's diversity index over productive rearrangements. Here the immuneACCESS table is served through TCRdb, limited to in-frame sequences with V and J called. Missing clones are a known gap in these copies; in checked studies unresolved V genes cover under half, and the rest lacks a known reason. That table furnishes V, J and clone size, whereas the DNA furnished D and trimming. The sample has over 350,000 clones on record, about 89% of them singletons. The ten biggest clones cover 4.3% of the sample.

The sequence was obtained from a woman in her twenties or thirties with acute or convalescent COVID-19. The material sequenced was peripheral blood.

Read as DNA, the sequence is TGTGCCAGCAGTTTAAGGGGACTAGCGGGGGGCCATGAGCAGTTCTTC. Translated, this is CASSLRGLAGGHEQFF. Here the chain combines TRBV27 and TRBJ2-1, with 15 junctional bases fitting TRBD2. Trimming leaves V shorter by 2 bases and J shorter by 8 bases, with the junction holding 4 bases beyond the gene matches. The CDR3 runs 16 residues from the cysteine to the phenylalanine. Only CDR3 DNA remains: 48 bases, in frame from the first base. CDR1 and CDR2 were assigned from the germline V gene (reference sequence) as MNHEY and SMNVEV.